Shown below are 3 T cell receptor beta chains from a single sample sequenced in a study of blood T cell repertoires in COVID-19. The method was immunoSEQ multiplex PCR; TCRdb's version includes in-frame clones alone and lacks a portion of them. The profile shows some 42,000 clones, around nine tenths of them singletons. Sequencing was done on a sample of peripheral blood. These receptors were taken from a human donor in a cohort sampled during active COVID-19.

V is TRBV5-1 and J is TRBJ2-1; 10 bases are shared with TRBD2. V lost 7 bases and J lost 7; bases outside the gene matches: 5. The germline CDR1 and CDR2 sequences are SGHRS and YFSETQ. The CDR3 runs to 13 residues. The CDR3 spells CASVAGGGNEQFF. The CDR3 DNA sequence: TGCGCCAGCGTAGCGGGGGGCGGTAATGAGCAGTTCTTC.

This clone occurred once. The chain has TRBV9 and TRBJ2-3, with 14 bases fitting TRBD2. This CDR3 spans 16 amino acids. Germline V gene data show CDR1 as SGDLS and CDR2 as YYNGEE. V gave up 4 bases and J gave up 4 bases; unmatched junction bases: 5. The CDR3 DNA reads TGTGCCAGCAGCCCGACTAGCGGGGGGGCCTCAGATACGCAGTATTTT. Its translation is CASSPTSGGASDTQYF.

This clone is a singleton in its sample. The rearrangement joins TRBV6-5 to TRBJ1-1; D is possibly TRBD1 (5 bases). V gave up 7 bases and J gave up 3 bases, with 9 bases separating them. The CDR3 runs to 12 residues. The V gene's germline CDR1 is MNHEY and CDR2 SVGAGI. The DNA for the CDR3 is TGTGCCAGCATCAGGGTTCACACTGAAGCTTTCTTT. This sequence encodes CASIRVHTEAFF.